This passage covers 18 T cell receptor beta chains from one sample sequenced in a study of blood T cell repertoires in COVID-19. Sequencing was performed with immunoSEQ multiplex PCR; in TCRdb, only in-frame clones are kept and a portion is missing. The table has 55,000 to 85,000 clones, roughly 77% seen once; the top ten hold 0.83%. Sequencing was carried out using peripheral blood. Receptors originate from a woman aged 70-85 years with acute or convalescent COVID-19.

The CDR3 bases are TGTGCCAGCAGTTATCGACAGGGCGCTAACTATGGCTACACCTTC. Its translation: CASSYRQGANYGYTF. This chain joins TRBV6-5 and TRBJ1-2; 7 bases fit TRBD1. V dropped 3 bases and J dropped 0; count of bases not matched to a gene: 4. This CDR3 is built from 15 residues. Germline lookup yields CDR1 MNHEY and CDR2 SVGAGI.

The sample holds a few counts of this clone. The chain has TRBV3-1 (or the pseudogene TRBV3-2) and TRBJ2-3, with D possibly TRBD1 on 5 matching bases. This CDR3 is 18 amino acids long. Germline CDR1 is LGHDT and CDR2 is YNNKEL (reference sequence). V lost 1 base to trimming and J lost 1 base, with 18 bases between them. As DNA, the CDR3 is TGTGCCAGCAGCCAAGGGGAAAAGGGGATCTCGGGCACAGATACGCAGTATTTT. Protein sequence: CASSQGEKGISGTDTQYF.

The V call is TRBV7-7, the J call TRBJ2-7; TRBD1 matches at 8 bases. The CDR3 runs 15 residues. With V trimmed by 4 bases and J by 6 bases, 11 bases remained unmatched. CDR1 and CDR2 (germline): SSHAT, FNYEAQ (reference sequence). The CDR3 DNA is TGTGCCAGCAGCTCCAACCCGGGACAGGAGGGCGAGCAGTACTTC. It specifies CASSSNPGQEGEQYF. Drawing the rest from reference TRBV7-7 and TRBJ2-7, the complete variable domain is GAGVSQSPRYKVTKRGQDVTLRCDPISSHATLYWYQQALGQGPEFLTYFNYEAQPDKSGLPSDRFSAERPEGSISTLTIQRTEQRDSAMYRCASSSNPGQEGEQYFGPGTRLTVT.

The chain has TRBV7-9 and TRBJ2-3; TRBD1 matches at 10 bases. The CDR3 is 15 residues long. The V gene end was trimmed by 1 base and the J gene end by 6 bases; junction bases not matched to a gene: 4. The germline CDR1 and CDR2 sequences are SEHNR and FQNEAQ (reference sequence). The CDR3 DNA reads TGTGCCAGCAGCTTAGTGACAGGGGGCGCGGATACGCAGTATTTT. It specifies CASSLVTGGADTQYF.

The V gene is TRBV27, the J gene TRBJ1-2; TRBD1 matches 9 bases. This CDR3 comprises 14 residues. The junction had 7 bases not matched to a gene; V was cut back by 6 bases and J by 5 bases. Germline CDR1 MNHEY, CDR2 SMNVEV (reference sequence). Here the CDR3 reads CASSRSGTGYGYTF. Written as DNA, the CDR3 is TGTGCCAGCAGCCGATCCGGGACAGGGTATGGCTACACCTTC.

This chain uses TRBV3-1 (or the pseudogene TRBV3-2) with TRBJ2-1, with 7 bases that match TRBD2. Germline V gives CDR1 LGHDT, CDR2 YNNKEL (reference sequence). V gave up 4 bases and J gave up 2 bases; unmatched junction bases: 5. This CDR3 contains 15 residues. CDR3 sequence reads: CASSPLGGTYNEQFF. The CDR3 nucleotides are TGTGCCAGCAGCCCTCTCGGGGGGACCTACAATGAGCAGTTCTTC.

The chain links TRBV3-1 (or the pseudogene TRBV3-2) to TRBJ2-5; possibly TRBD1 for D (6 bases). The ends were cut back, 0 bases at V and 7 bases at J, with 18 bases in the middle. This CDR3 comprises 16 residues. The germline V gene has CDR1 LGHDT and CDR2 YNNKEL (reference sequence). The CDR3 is CASSQDPPTGRGTQYF. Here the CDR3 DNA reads TGTGCCAGCAGCCAAGACCCCCCGACGGGCAGGGGGACCCAGTACTTC.

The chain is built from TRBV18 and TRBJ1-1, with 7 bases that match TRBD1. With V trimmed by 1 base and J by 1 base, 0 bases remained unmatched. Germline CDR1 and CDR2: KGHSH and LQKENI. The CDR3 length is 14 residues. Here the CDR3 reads CASSPQGANTEAFF. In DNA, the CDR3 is TGTGCCAGCTCACCACAGGGGGCGAACACTGAAGCTTTCTTT.

The CDR3 here is CASSQDHGGGETQYF. The CDR3 DNA sequence: TGCGCCAGCAGCCAAGATCACGGGGGAGGAGAGACCCAGTACTTC. The chain combines TRBV4-1 with TRBJ2-5; D is perhaps TRBD2 (6 bases). In germline, CDR1 is MGHRA, CDR2 YSYEKL. Trimming took 0 bases from V and 4 from J, leaving 12 bases between them. The CDR3 contains 15 residues.

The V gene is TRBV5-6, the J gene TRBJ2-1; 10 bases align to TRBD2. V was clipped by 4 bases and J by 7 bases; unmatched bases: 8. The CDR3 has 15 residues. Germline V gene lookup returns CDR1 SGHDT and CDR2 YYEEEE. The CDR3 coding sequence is TGTGCCAGCAGCAGGGAACTAGCGGGGTGGAATGAGCAGTTCTTC. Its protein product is CASSRELAGWNEQFF.

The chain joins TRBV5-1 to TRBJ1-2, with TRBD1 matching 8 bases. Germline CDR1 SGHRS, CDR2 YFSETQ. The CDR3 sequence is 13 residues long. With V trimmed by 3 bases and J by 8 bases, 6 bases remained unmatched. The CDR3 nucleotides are TGCGCCAGCAGCTCCGGACAGGGTGTGGGCTACACCTTC. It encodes CASSSGQGVGYTF.

CDR3 nucleotides: TGTGCCAGTAGTGGATTACTAGCGGGAGGGCCAGTAAATGAGCAGTTCTTC. Protein product: CASSGLLAGGPVNEQFF. This chain connects TRBV19 to TRBJ2-1; the match to TRBD2 covers 13 bases. Losses at the gene ends were 5 bases for V and 7 bases for J; bases not matched to a gene: 11. This CDR3 has 17 residues. Germline assignment: CDR1 LNHDA and CDR2 SQIVND (reference sequence).

In nucleotides, the CDR3 is TGTGCCAGCAGTTTTTTCCTCGGGACAGGGGGTTCACCCCTCCACTTT. It is translated as CASSFFLGTGGSPLHF. This rearrangement joins TRBV27 to TRBJ1-6; 11 nucleotides match TRBD1. Germline V gene sequence: CDR1 MNHEY, CDR2 SMNVEV (reference sequence). With 3 bases clipped from V and 9 bases from J, the junction kept 7 bases outside the gene matches. The CDR3 totals 16 residues.

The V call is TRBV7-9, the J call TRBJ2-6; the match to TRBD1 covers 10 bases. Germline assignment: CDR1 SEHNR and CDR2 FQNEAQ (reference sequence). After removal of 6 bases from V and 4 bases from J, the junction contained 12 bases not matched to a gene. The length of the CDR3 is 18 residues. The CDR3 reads CASSRSGTGEWGANVLTF. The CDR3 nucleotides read TGTGCCAGCAGTCGTTCCGGGACAGGGGAATGGGGGGCCAACGTCCTGACTTTC.

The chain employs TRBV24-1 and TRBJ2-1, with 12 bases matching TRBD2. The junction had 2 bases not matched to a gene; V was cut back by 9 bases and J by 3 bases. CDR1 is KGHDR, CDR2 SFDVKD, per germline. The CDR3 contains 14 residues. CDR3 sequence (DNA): TGTGCCACCGGGACTAGCGGGTTCTACAATGAGCAGTTCTTC. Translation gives CATGTSGFYNEQFF.

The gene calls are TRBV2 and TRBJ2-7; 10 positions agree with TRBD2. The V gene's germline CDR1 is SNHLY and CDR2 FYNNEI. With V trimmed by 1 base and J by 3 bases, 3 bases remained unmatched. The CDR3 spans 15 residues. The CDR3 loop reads CASSEGTSGLYEQYF. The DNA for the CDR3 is TGTGCCAGCAGTGAAGGGACTAGCGGTCTCTACGAGCAGTACTTC.

CDR3 nucleotide sequence: TGCGCCAGCAGCTTAAATCCTACGGCCTACGAGCAGTACTTC. This codes for CASSLNPTAYEQYF. The chain couples TRBV5-1 to TRBJ2-7; the D is unclear. Trimming removed 2 bases from V and 2 bases from J, with 11 bases in between. The CDR3 spans 14 residues. Germline CDR1 is SGHRS and CDR2 is YFSETQ.

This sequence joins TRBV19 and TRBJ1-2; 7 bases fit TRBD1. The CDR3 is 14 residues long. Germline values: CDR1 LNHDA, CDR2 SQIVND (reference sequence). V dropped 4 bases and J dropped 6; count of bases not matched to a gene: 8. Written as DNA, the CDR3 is TGTGCCAGTAGTACTCCCAGAGACAGGGATGGCTACACCTTC. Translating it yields CASSTPRDRDGYTF.